This paragraph reports one TCR beta chain. Assay used: immunoSEQ multiplex PCR; TCRdb lists only in-frame clones, some missing. Of some 75,000 clones in the sample, over 80% were seen once. This sample stems from a study of blood T cell repertoires in COVID-19. Across the whole study: Donors in the United States, Italy and Spain gave samples during acute or convalescent COVID-19. PBMCs, B-cell-depleted T cells, or T cells provided the cDNA or gDNA that made up the material.

After removal of 4 bases from V and 5 bases from J, the junction contained 8 bases not matched to a gene. Per germline, CDR1 LNHNV and CDR2 YYDKDF (reference sequence). This CDR3 has 17 residues. Followed over time, Seattle patients had been enrolled while infection was active. The chain employs TRBV15 and TRBJ2-1, with 13 nucleotides matching TRBD2. The clonotype was recovered from a man aged 50-59 years with COVID-19, enrolled during active disease. Specimen: peripheral blood. CDR3 sequence: CATSKPLAGGRDNEQFF. The CDR3, as DNA: TGTGCCACCAGCAAACCACTAGCGGGAGGGCGAGACAATGAGCAGTTCTTC.